Following are 18 T cell receptor beta chains from one sample sequenced in a study of shared clonotypes between healthy human individuals. TCRdb's copy holds only in-frame clones and misses some; the assay was immunoSEQ multiplex PCR. The table records around 2.5 million clones, approximately 94% of them present only once. Sequences were obtained from naive CD4+ T cells from PBMCs. Described subset: CD45RA+ positively selected. The receptors derive from a man between 18 and 29 years old in good health. Some clones in this sample may be carry-over from other donors' samples.

The chain couples TRBV7-9 to TRBJ2-1; D could derive from TRBD1 or TRBD2 (5 bases each). The CDR3 is made up of 15 amino acids. Germline V gene data show CDR1 as SEHNR and CDR2 as FQNEAQ (reference sequence). Trimming removed 7 bases from V and 2 bases from J, with 15 bases in between. The CDR3 region is CASTKRVGAYNEQFF. The CDR3 bases are TGTGCCAGCACCAAGAGGGTAGGGGCCTACAATGAGCAGTTCTTC.

The chain uses TRBV28 and TRBJ2-1; a possible D gene is TRBD2 (7 bases). This CDR3 contains 17 residues. The germline gives CDR1 MDHEN, CDR2 SYDVKM. Trimming removed 7 bases from V and 2 bases from J, with 21 bases in between. The CDR3 DNA reads TGTGCCAGCATCCAAGGGGGGGGTCTGGGACCCTACAATGAGCAGTTCTTC. Its protein is CASIQGGGLGPYNEQFF.

V gene TRBV5-4 combines with J gene TRBJ1-1; TRBD1 aligns across 8 bases. Trimming took 3 bases from V and 8 from J; bases not matched to a gene: 15. CDR1 is SGHNT, CDR2 YYREEE, per germline (reference sequence). The CDR3 covers 16 residues. The CDR3 loop reads CASSSPRGQVVSEAFF. DNA for the CDR3: TGTGCCAGCAGCTCCCCCAGGGGGCAAGTAGTCTCCGAAGCTTTCTTT. Variable domain in full (rest from reference TRBV5-4 and TRBJ1-1): ETGVTQSPTHLIKTRGQQVTLRCSSQSGHNTVSWYQQALGQGPQFIFQYYREEENGRGNFPPRFSGLQFPNYSSELNVNALELDDSALYLCASSSPRGQVVSEAFFGQGTRLTVV.

This rearrangement joins TRBV18 to TRBJ2-6; no reliable D call. The CDR3 covers 17 residues. The germline CDR1 and CDR2 sequences are KGHSH and LQKENI. Trimming took 0 bases from V and 0 from J, leaving 9 bases between them. DNA of the CDR3: TGTGCCAGCTCACCACCGTGGATAGGCTCTGGGGCCAACGTCCTGACTTTC. It codes for CASSPPWIGSGANVLTF.

The chain employs TRBV7-2 and TRBJ2-7; 10 positions match TRBD2. The CDR3 sequence is 15 residues long. CDR1 and CDR2 (germline): SGHTA, FQGNSA. Trimming removed 6 bases from V and 3 bases from J; junction bases left unmatched: 8. In DNA, the CDR3 is TGTGCCAGCAGGATCCGGACTAGCGGTTACTACGAGCAGTACTTC. Translated, it gives CASRIRTSGYYEQYF. Filled out from reference TRBV7-2 and TRBJ2-7, the complete variable domain reads GAGVSQSPSNKVTEKGKDVELRCDPISGHTALYWYRQSLGQGLEFLIYFQGNSAPDKSGLPSDRFSAERTGGSVSTLTIQRTQQEDSAVYLCASRIRTSGYYEQYFGPGTRLTVT.

The V and J genes are TRBV6-5 and TRBJ2-3; 7 bases are a match to TRBD1. Germline trimming cut 7 bases from V and 0 bases from J; bases unmatched to any gene: 10. Germline V CDR1 and CDR2: MNHEY, SVGAGI. This CDR3 has 16 residues. The CDR3 DNA follows: TGTGCCAGCATTTATCTTAGGGACAGCAGCACAGATACGCAGTATTTT. Protein: CASIYLRDSSTDTQYF.

The chain joins TRBV5-1 to TRBJ2-3; the match to TRBD2 covers 7 bases. Per germline, CDR1 SGHRS and CDR2 YFSETQ. V dropped 3 bases and J dropped 2; count of bases not matched to a gene: 6. This CDR3 region has 15 residues. Written as DNA, the CDR3 is TGCGCCAGCAGCTCCTATAGCGGGTTCACAGATACGCAGTATTTT. This encodes CASSSYSGFTDTQYF.

In its sample, this clone was seen once. The gene calls are TRBV28 and TRBJ2-4; D may be TRBD2 (6 bases). The V gene's germline CDR1 is MDHEN and CDR2 SYDVKM. The V gene lost 1 base and the J gene lost 7 bases, with 8 bases spanning the gap. The CDR3 has 13 residues. The CDR3 DNA reads as TGTGCCAGCAGTTTATTCCGGGGGAACATTCAGTACTTC. Translated: CASSLFRGNIQYF.

V gene TRBV6-5 combines with J gene TRBJ2-7; no definite D call. V was shortened by 8 bases and J by 3 bases, with 17 bases between the two germline ends. The CDR3 is made up of 14 amino acids. Germline lookup yields CDR1 MNHEY and CDR2 SVGAGI. The CDR3 region is CASALSGRRYEQYF. CDR3 nucleotide sequence: TGTGCCAGCGCCTTGTCTGGGCGGCGCTACGAGCAGTACTTC.

The chain combines TRBV15 with TRBJ2-1; 11 nucleotides align to TRBD1. This CDR3 has 14 amino acids. After removal of 7 bases from V and 5 bases from J, the junction contained 4 bases not matched to a gene. Germline values: CDR1 LNHNV, CDR2 YYDKDF (reference sequence). The CDR3, as DNA: TGTGCCACCATAGGACAGGGGGCCCACAATGAGCAGTTCTTC. Amino acid sequence: CATIGQGAHNEQFF.

This clone was seen a single time. This chain joins TRBV27 and TRBJ2-1; D might be TRBD1 (5 bases). The CDR3 loop spans 17 amino acids. The V gene's germline CDR1 is MNHEY and CDR2 SMNVEV (reference sequence). Trimming shortened V by 0 bases and J by 6 bases, and 18 bases separated the two germline ends. The CDR3 sequence: CASSLSLVGHSGNEQFF. The CDR3 nucleotides read TGTGCCAGCAGTTTATCGCTTGTGGGGCATTCGGGCAATGAGCAGTTCTTC.

The chain couples TRBV6-5 to TRBJ1-1; D call uncertain. Trimming shortened V by 6 bases and J by 0 bases, and 11 bases separated the two germline ends. The germline V gene encodes CDR1 MNHEY and CDR2 SVGAGI. The CDR3 has 14 residues. CDR3 coding DNA: TGTGCCAGCAGACCCTTCTGGTTGAACACTGAAGCTTTCTTT. This encodes CASRPFWLNTEAFF.

CDR3 protein: CASSRDSNTEAFF. The CDR3, as DNA: TGTGCCAGCTCTCGGGACAGTAACACTGAAGCTTTCTTT. This chain connects TRBV18 to TRBJ1-1; 7 nucleotides agree with TRBD1. Germline CDR1 and CDR2: KGHSH and LQKENI. CDR3 length: 13 residues. Unmatched junction bases numbered 3, after V lost 6 bases and J lost 2 bases.

A remark on this clone: Different DNA sequences within this sample yield the same CDR3. The chain uses TRBV27 and TRBJ2-3; possibly TRBD1 or TRBD2 for D (5 bases each). The CDR3 has 14 amino acids. Trimming shortened V by 1 base and J by 0 bases, and 5 bases separated the two germline ends. CDR1 and CDR2 (germline): MNHEY, SMNVEV (reference sequence). CDR3 in DNA: TGTGCCAGCAGTTTATGGGGGAGCACAGATACGCAGTATTTT. Translated: CASSLWGSTDTQYF.

The chain links TRBV27 to TRBJ1-5; no reliable D call. Trimming removed 5 bases at V and 3 bases at J, with 26 bases between. The CDR3 sequence is 19 residues long. In germline, CDR1 is MNHEY, CDR2 SMNVEV (reference sequence). The CDR3 loop reads CASSPLSVGLIRDNQPQHF. CDR3 bases: TGTGCCAGCAGTCCCCTCTCCGTGGGGTTAATAAGGGACAATCAGCCCCAGCATTTT.

The V gene is TRBV10-3, the J gene TRBJ2-7, with 10 bases fitting TRBD1. V was clipped by 6 bases and J by 0 bases; unmatched bases: 5. The CDR3 contains 15 residues. Germline V CDR1 and CDR2: ENHRY, SYGVKD. The CDR3 sequence is CAISDRGRNSYEQYF. CDR3 nucleotide sequence: TGTGCCATCAGCGACAGGGGGCGAAACTCCTACGAGCAGTACTTC.

The V call is TRBV5-1, the J call TRBJ1-1, with 7 bases lining up with TRBD1. Germline lookup yields CDR1 SGHRS and CDR2 YFSETQ. With V trimmed by 3 bases and J by 4 bases, 12 bases remained unmatched. This CDR3 comprises 16 residues. The CDR3 spells CASSSGPRTGATEAFF. DNA for the CDR3: TGCGCCAGCAGCTCGGGGCCCCGGACAGGAGCCACTGAAGCTTTCTTT.

The V gene is TRBV27, the J gene TRBJ2-7, with 7 bases lining up with TRBD2. The germline V gene has CDR1 MNHEY and CDR2 SMNVEV (reference sequence). V shed 6 bases and J 3 bases; nucleotides not matched to a gene: 11. CDR3 length equals 15 residues. CDR3 in DNA: TGTGCCAGCAGCCCCCGCCTAGCGGAGCACTACGAGCAGTACTTC. It specifies CASSPRLAEHYEQYF.